The 25 T cell receptor beta chains given below trace back to one sample, sequenced in a study of blood T cell repertoires in COVID-19. The protocol was immunoSEQ multiplex PCR, while the TCRdb copy is restricted to in-frame clones and leaves out a portion. The sample lists 60,000 to 90,000 clones; 80% were seen once. What was sequenced was peripheral blood. All receptors derive from a man aged 55-75 years with active or convalescent COVID-19.

V and J are TRBV3-1 (or the pseudogene TRBV3-2) and TRBJ2-2, with 12 bases that match TRBD2. Germline V gene data show CDR1 as LGHDT and CDR2 as YNNKEL (reference sequence). The CDR3 sequence is 23 residues long. Germline trimming cut 6 bases from V and 5 bases from J; bases unmatched to any gene: 28. CDR3 DNA sequence: TGTGCCAGCAGTCCCATATTGTGTCGGTCTAGCGGGGGGGCGCAGGCGTGGACCGGGGAGCTGTTTTTT. It encodes CASSPILCRSSGGAQAWTGELFF.

The CDR3 reads CASSLAQGTGELFF. CDR3 bases: TGTGCCAGCAGCTTGGCACAGGGAACCGGGGAGCTGTTTTTT. This rearrangement joins TRBV5-5 to TRBJ2-2; the D gene is possibly TRBD1 (6 bases). Trimming took off 0 bases at V and 5 bases at J, with 8 bases between the two ends. The CDR3 totals 14 residues. The germline V gene has CDR1 SGHKS and CDR2 YYEKEE (reference sequence). The full variable domain, in which reference TRBV5-5 and TRBJ2-2 provide the parts outside the CDR3, is DAGVTQSPTHLIKTRGQQVTLRCSPISGHKSVSWYQQVLGQGPQFIFQYYEKEERGRGNFPDRFSARQFPNYSSELNVNALLLGDSALYLCASSLAQGTGELFFGEGSRLTVL.

This chain connects TRBV25-1 to TRBJ1-4; D call uncertain. This CDR3 is 15 amino acids long. The germline V gene has CDR1 MGHDK and CDR2 SYGVNS. The V gene lost 4 bases and the J gene lost 3 bases, with 12 bases spanning the gap. CDR3 sequence reads: CASSVGLVANEKLFF. Written as DNA, the CDR3 is TGTGCCAGCAGTGTCGGTTTGGTGGCTAATGAAAAACTGTTTTTT.

The chain links TRBV7-8 to TRBJ1-1; 7 nucleotides match TRBD1. CDR1 is SGHVS and CDR2 is FQNEAQ in the germline V gene. The V segment lost 1 base and the J segment 4 bases; nucleotides outside the gene matches: 9. This CDR3 contains 16 residues. CDR3 sequence reads: CASSLGPGGGGTEAFF. The DNA of the CDR3 is TGTGCCAGCAGCTTAGGGCCAGGGGGTGGGGGCACTGAAGCTTTCTTT.

This rearrangement joins TRBV5-1 to TRBJ2-1, with a tentative D call TRBD2 (6 bases). The V gene lost 5 bases and the J gene lost 7 bases, with 16 bases spanning the gap. This CDR3 has 14 residues. Germline CDR1 reads SGHRS; CDR2 reads YFSETQ. The CDR3 coding sequence is TGCGCCAGCAGTTTCGCTGAGGGGAGGAATGAGCAGTTCTTC. It codes for CASSFAEGRNEQFF.

This clone has a count of ten or more. The chain links TRBV7-9 to TRBJ1-2; no firm D call. The CDR3 length is 13 residues. The V gene's germline CDR1 is SEHNR and CDR2 FQNEAQ (reference sequence). Trimming cost V 5 bases and J 3 bases, with 10 bases left between them. This CDR3 is CASSPLADYGYTF. The CDR3 nucleotides are TGTGCCAGCAGCCCTCTCGCGGACTATGGCTACACCTTC.

The rearrangement uses TRBV4-2 and TRBJ2-7, with D perhaps TRBD1 (6 bases). The CDR3 spans 17 residues. V shed 1 base and J shed 3 bases, with 19 bases lying between them. The germline CDR1 and CDR2 sequences are LGHNA and YNFKEQ. CDR3 region: CASSQGSYTYRVYEQYF. Written as DNA, the CDR3 is TGTGCCAGCAGCCAAGGGTCTTATACTTACAGGGTCTACGAGCAGTACTTC.

The chain combines TRBV5-1 with TRBJ2-4; tentative D call: TRBD2 (6 bases). This CDR3 spans 17 amino acids. Per germline, CDR1 SGHRS and CDR2 YFSETQ. With 0 bases removed from V and 0 bases from J, the gap between germline ends came to 13 bases. The CDR3 reads CASSLAGGEQAKNIQYF. Here the CDR3 DNA reads TGCGCCAGCAGCTTGGCCGGAGGGGAACAAGCCAAAAACATTCAGTACTTC.

The V gene is TRBV23-1, the J gene TRBJ1-2; 10 nucleotides match TRBD1. TRBV23-1 is recorded as an ORF, its role being uncertain. The CDR3 has 15 residues. After removal of 3 bases from V and 5 bases from J, the junction contained 6 bases not matched to a gene. The CDR3 spells CASSQLGTGEYGYTF. CDR3 nucleotides: TGCGCCAGCAGTCAGCTCGGGACAGGGGAATATGGCTACACCTTC.

This clone showed up just a few times. J is TRBJ2-5 and V is TRBV6-2 or TRBV6-3; D might be TRBD2 (6 bases). CDR1 is MNHEY, CDR2 SVGEGT, per germline. The CDR3 extends over 15 amino acids. V lost 6 bases and J lost 1, with 15 bases in between. The CDR3 protein is CASSPRGGAQETQYF. DNA of the CDR3: TGTGCCAGCAGCCCACGAGGAGGGGCCCAAGAGACCCAGTACTTC.

The genes are TRBV5-4 and TRBJ2-1; 7 nucleotides match TRBD1. CDR3 length equals 16 residues. Germline CDR1 SGHNT, CDR2 YYREEE (reference sequence). Trimming cost V 5 bases and J 8 bases; bases outside gene matches: 16. The chain's CDR3 is CASRPDLQGRLDEQFF. The CDR3 DNA is TGTGCCAGCAGGCCTGATTTACAGGGGCGCCTGGATGAGCAGTTCTTC.

This clone came up a few times. This sequence joins TRBV7-9 and TRBJ1-5, with TRBD1 matching 7 bases. J lost 2 bases, V lost 4 bases, and 8 bases had no gene match. CDR3 length: 16 amino acids. Germline CDR1 is SEHNR and CDR2 is FQNEAQ (reference sequence). CDR3 nucleotides: TGTGCCAGCAGCTCCCCGGATACAGGGGGCAATCAGCCCCAGCATTTT. Translation gives CASSSPDTGGNQPQHF.

The V and J genes are TRBV9 and TRBJ2-5; 10 bases agree with TRBD1. This CDR3 comprises 14 residues. Trimming removed 2 bases from V and 5 bases from J; junction bases left unmatched: 3. Germline CDR1 and CDR2: SGDLS and YYNGEE. For the CDR3, the DNA is TGTGCCAGCAGCGTGGACAGGGGGAAGGAGACCCAGTACTTC. Protein product: CASSVDRGKETQYF.

V usage is TRBV6-4 and J usage is TRBJ1-6, with 10 positions matching TRBD1. Per germline, CDR1 MRHNA and CDR2 SNTAGT. V was clipped by 8 bases and J by 7 bases; unmatched bases: 8. This CDR3 region has 15 residues. This CDR3 is CASAAGTGVNSPLHF. CDR3 DNA: TGTGCCAGCGCCGCGGGGACAGGGGTGAATTCACCCCTCCACTTT.

This clone was seen only once. This chain connects TRBV12-3 or TRBV12-4 to TRBJ2-1; D is unclear. The length of the CDR3 is 11 residues. Trimming pared 7 bases from V and 3 bases from J, leaving 4 bases between. The DNA for the CDR3 is TGTGCCAGCACCTTCTACAATGAGCAGTTCTTC. It yields the protein CASTFYNEQFF.

The CDR3 protein is CASSLGGTSGAKETQYF. In nucleotides, the CDR3 is TGTGCCAGCAGCTTAGGAGGGACTAGCGGGGCAAAAGAGACCCAGTACTTC. The chain couples TRBV7-2 to TRBJ2-5, with 13 bases aligning to TRBD2. Germline V lookup: CDR1 SGHTA, CDR2 FQGNSA. Trimming cost V 1 base and J 3 bases; bases outside gene matches: 5. This CDR3 is 17 amino acids long.

Turning to this clone: Other DNA sequences in the same sample also yield this CDR3. The gene calls are TRBV18 and TRBJ1-5; a possible D gene is TRBD1 (5 bases). Germline V gene lookup returns CDR1 KGHSH and CDR2 LQKENI. The CDR3 runs to 15 residues. V shed 3 bases and J shed 4 bases, with 13 bases lying between them. This CDR3 reads CASSPGRGGNQPQHF. CDR3 DNA sequence: TGTGCCAGCTCACCTGGACGGGGGGGAAATCAGCCCCAGCATTTT.

This clone was observed many times. The V call is TRBV19, the J call TRBJ1-1; D unclear. Trimming left V 3 bases short and J 7 bases short, with 9 bases between. CDR1 and CDR2 (germline): LNHDA, SQIVND (reference sequence). This CDR3 contains 12 residues. CDR3 coding DNA: TGTGCCAGTAGTATGCTCAGCGGTGAAGCTTTCTTT. Residues: CASSMLSGEAFF.

The V gene is TRBV5-8, the J gene TRBJ1-2; the D is unclear. Germline assignment: CDR1 SGHTS and CDR2 YDEGEE. Between the trimmed V and J ends, which lost 4 bases and 2 bases, there was a span of 12 bases. This CDR3 is 14 amino acids long. For the CDR3, the DNA is TGTGCCAGCAGCCGTAGAGCGGAAAACTATGGCTACACCTTC. This translates into CASSRRAENYGYTF.

This clone was counted once. J is TRBJ2-1 and V is TRBV7-9; a weak D match, TRBD1 (6 bases). CDR3 size: 14 residues. Germline CDR1 SEHNR, CDR2 FQNEAQ (reference sequence). Trimming took off 0 bases at V and 7 bases at J, with 10 bases between the two ends. DNA of the CDR3: TGTGCCAGCAGCTTAGCCGTTACAGGGAATGAGCAGTTCTTC. It specifies CASSLAVTGNEQFF.

V gene TRBV9 combines with J gene TRBJ2-5; 8 bases match TRBD2. The CDR3 runs 16 residues. CDR1 and CDR2 from the germline V gene are SGDLS and YYNGEE. Losses at the gene ends were 3 bases for V and 1 base for J; bases not matched to a gene: 8. Here the CDR3 reads CASSAGSAGGQETQYF. In DNA, the CDR3 is TGTGCCAGCAGCGCCGGTAGCGCGGGGGGCCAAGAGACCCAGTACTTC.

The J gene is TRBJ2-5, the V gene TRBV27; TRBD2 matches at 13 bases. J lost 2 bases, V lost 6 bases, and 3 bases had no gene match. This CDR3 has 15 residues. Germline CDR1 is MNHEY and CDR2 is SMNVEV (reference sequence). CDR3 nucleotide sequence: TGTGCCAGCAGCCCGGGACTAGCGGGGCAAGAGACCCAGTACTTC. As protein: CASSPGLAGQETQYF.

This chain's CDR3 is CASSPSGLTGTEAFF. As DNA, the CDR3 is TGTGCCAGCAGTCCCTCGGGGTTAACGGGGACTGAAGCTTTCTTT. The chain employs TRBV6-4 and TRBJ1-1; D not resolved. This CDR3 contains 15 residues. V gave up 5 bases and J gave up 5 bases, with 18 bases separating them. Germline V lookup: CDR1 MRHNA, CDR2 SNTAGT.

As for this clone: No DNA is shown, since the ends of the CDR3 on it are uncertain; the CDR3 is the one TCRdb lists. The chain recombines TRBV12-1 with TRBJ1-3. TRBV12-1 is reported as a pseudogene. The CDR3 is 12 residues long, counting both termini. The CDR3: CASSFGGGTIYF.

The chain recombines TRBV7-8 with TRBJ1-2; a weak D match, TRBD1 (5 bases). V lost 6 bases and J 4 bases, leaving 15 bases between the germline ends. The CDR3 length is 14 residues. CDR1 and CDR2 from the germline V gene are SGHVS and FQNEAQ. Written as DNA, the CDR3 is TGTGCCAGCAGTGAAGGGGCGATTGGCTATGGCTACACCTTC. This encodes CASSEGAIGYGYTF.